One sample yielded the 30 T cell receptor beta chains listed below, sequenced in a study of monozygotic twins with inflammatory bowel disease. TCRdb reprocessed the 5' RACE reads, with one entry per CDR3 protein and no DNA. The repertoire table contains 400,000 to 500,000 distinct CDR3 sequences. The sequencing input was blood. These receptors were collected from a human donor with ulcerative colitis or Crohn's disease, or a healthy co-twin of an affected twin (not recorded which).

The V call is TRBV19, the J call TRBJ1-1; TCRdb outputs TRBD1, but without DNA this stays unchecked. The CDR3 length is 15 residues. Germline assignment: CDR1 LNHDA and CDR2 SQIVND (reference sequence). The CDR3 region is CASSPRTGGESEAFF.

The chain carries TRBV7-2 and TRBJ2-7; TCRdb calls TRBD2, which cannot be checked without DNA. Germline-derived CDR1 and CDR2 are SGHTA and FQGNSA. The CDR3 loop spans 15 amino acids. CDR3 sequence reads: CASSLGSLAGVEQYF. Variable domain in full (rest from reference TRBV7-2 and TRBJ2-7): GAGVSQSPSNKVTEKGKDVELRCDPISGHTALYWYRQSLGQGLEFLIYFQGNSAPDKSGLPSDRFSAERTGGSVSTLTIQRTQQEDSAVYLCASSLGSLAGVEQYFGPGTRLTVT.

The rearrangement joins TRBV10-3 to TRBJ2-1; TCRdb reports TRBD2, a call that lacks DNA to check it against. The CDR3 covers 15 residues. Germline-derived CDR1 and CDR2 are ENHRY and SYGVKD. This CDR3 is CAIRPSGGQYNEQFF.

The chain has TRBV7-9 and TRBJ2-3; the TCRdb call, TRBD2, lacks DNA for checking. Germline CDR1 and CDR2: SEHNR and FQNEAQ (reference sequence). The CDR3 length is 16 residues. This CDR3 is CASSLVRLADTDTQYF.

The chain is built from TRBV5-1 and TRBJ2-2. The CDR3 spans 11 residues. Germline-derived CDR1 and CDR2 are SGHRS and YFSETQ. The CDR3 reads CASKETGELFF.

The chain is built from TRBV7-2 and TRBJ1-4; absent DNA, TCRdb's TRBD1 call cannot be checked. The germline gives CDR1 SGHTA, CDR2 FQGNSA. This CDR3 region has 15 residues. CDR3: CASSLGQGRVEKLFF.

This CDR3 is CASSYSTTGEGYTF. This chain uses TRBV6-5 with TRBJ1-2; absent DNA, TCRdb's TRBD1 call cannot be checked. The CDR3 runs 14 residues. CDR1 MNHEY and CDR2 SVGAGI come from the germline V gene.

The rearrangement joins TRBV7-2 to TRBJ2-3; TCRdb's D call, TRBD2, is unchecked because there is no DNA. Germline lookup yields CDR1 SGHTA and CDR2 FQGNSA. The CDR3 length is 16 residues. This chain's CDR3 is CASSTGARPGTDTQYF.

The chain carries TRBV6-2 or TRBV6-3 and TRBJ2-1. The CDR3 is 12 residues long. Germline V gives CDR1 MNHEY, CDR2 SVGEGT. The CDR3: CASSYSRNEQFF.

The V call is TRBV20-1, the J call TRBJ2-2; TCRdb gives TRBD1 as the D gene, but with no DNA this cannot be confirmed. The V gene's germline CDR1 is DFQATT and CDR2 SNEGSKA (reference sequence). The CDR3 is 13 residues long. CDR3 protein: CSAGGGNTGELFF.

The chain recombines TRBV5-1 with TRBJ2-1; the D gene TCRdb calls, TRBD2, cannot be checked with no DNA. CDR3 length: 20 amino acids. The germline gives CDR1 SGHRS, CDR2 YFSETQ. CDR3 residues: CASSLTTKLAVSSEDNEQFF.

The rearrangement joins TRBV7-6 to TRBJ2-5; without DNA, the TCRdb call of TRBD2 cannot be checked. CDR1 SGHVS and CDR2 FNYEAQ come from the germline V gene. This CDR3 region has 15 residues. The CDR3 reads CASSIQSGRQETQYF. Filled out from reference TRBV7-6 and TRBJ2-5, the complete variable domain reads GAGVSQSPRYKVTKRGQDVALRCDPISGHVSLYWYRQALGQGPEFLTYFNYEAQQDKSGLPNDRFSAERPEGSISTLTIQRTEQRDSAMYRCASSIQSGRQETQYFGPGTRLLVL.

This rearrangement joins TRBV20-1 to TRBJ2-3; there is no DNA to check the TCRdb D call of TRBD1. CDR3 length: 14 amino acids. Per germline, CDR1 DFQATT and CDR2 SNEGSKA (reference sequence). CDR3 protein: CSANEQARRDTQYF.

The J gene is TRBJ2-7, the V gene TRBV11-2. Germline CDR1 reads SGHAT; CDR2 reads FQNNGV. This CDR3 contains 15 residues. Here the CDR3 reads CASSLDAGSFYEQYF.

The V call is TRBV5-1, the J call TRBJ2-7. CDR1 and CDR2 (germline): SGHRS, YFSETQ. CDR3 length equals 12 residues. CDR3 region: CASSLKGLEQYF.

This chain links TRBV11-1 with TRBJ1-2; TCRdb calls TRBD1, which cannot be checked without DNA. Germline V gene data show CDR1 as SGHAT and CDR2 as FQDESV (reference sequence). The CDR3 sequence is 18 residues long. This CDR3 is CASSPLAGAKSANYGYTF.

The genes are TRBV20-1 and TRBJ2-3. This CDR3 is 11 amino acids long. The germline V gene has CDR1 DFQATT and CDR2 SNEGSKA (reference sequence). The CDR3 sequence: CSARKGTTQHF.

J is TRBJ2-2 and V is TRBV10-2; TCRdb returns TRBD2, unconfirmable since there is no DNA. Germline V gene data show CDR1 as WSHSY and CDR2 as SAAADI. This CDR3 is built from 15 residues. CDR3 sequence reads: CASSLSPGTPGELFF.

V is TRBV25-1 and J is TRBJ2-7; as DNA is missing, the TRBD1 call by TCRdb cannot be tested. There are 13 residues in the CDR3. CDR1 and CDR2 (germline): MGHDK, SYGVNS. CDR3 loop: CASSGSGGSEQYF.

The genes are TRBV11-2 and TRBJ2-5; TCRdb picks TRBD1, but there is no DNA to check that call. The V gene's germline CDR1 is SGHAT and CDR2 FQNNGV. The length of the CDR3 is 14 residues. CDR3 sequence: CASSQGLHQETQYF.

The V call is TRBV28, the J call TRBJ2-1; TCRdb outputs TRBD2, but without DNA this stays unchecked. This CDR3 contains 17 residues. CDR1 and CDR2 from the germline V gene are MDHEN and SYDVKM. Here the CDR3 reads CASSLWPTSGLDNEQFF.

The chain's CDR3 is CASSQEGRGGTEAFF. The V gene is TRBV4-1, the J gene TRBJ1-1. Germline V gives CDR1 MGHRA, CDR2 YSYEKL. The CDR3 runs to 15 residues.

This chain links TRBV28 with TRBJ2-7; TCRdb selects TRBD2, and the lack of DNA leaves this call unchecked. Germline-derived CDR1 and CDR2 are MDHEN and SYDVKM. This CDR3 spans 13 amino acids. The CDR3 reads CASSLSARGEQYF.

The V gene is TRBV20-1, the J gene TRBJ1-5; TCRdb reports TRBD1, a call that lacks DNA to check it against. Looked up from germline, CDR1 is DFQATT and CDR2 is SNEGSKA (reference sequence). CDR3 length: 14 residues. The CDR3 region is CSAQDRSSNQPQHF.

The CDR3 is CASSQYLTDTQYF. The V and J genes are TRBV3-1 and TRBJ2-3. Germline V CDR1 and CDR2: LGHDT, YNNKEL (reference sequence). The CDR3 extends over 13 amino acids.

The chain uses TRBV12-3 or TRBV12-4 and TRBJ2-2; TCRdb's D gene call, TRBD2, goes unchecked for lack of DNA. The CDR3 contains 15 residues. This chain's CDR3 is CASSFRRANTGELFF.

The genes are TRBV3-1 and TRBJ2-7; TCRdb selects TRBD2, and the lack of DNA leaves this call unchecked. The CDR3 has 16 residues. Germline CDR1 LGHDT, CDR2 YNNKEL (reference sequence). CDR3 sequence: CASSQWASGPTYEQYF.

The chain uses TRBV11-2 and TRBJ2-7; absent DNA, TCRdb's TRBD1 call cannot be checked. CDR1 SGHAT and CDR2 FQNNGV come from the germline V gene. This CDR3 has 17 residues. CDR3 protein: CASSLDRQLPLSYEQYF.

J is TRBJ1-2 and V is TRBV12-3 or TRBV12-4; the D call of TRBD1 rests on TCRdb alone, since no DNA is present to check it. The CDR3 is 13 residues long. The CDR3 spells CASSFQGASGYTF.

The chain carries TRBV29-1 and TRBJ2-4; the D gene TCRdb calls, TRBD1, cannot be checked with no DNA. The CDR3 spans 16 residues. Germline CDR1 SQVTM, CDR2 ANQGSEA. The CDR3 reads CSVGSGTGIAKNIQYF.